A selection of T cell receptor beta chains follows, all from one sample in a study of T cell clonotyping in hematopoietic cell transplantation. Data came from immunoSEQ multiplex PCR; TCRdb stores just in-frame clones and leaves some out. The repertoire holds 35,000 to 45,000 clones, 94% seen once, with 0.85% to 0.9% in the top ten. Specimen: peripheral blood mononuclear cells. These receptors were obtained from a woman between 45 and 60 years old in good health. Some clones in this sample may be carry-over from other donors' samples. Each CDR3 is given with its conserved first and last residue. Fields, in order: D gene, clone size, J gene, V gene, CDR3 protein, CDR3 DNA. The D gene is left open where the match is weak. Clone size, where shown, is once, few, many, or a class for clones that have expanded.

.	once	TRBJ1-2	TRBV7-8	CASSTSPTYGYTF	TGTGCCAGCAGCACTTCACCAACCTATGGCTACACCTTC
.	.	TRBJ2-7	TRBV5-1	CASSYRDGAYEQYF	TGCGCCAGCAGCTACCGGGACGGAGCCTACGAGCAGTACTTC
TRBD1	.	TRBJ1-4	TRBV13	CASSYTGANNEKLFF	TGTGCCAGCAGCTACACAGGGGCCAATAATGAAAAACTGTTTTTT
.	.	TRBJ2-2	TRBV2	CASSGRGTGELFF	TGTGCCAGCAGTGGGAGGGGAACCGGGGAGCTGTTTTTT
TRBD2	.	TRBJ2-3	TRBV5-4	CASSFGLAGANTDTQYF	TGTGCCAGCAGCTTCGGACTAGCGGGGGCGAACACAGATACGCAGTATTTT
.	once	TRBJ1-2	TRBV25-1	CASSESYGYTF	TGTGCCAGCAGTGAATCCTATGGCTACACCTTC
.	once	TRBJ1-4	TRBV7-2	CASSANRADEKLFF	TGTGCCAGCAGCGCTAACAGGGCCGATGAAAAACTGTTTTTT
TRBD2	.	TRBJ2-1	TRBV5-1	CASSLEAGVHNEQFF	TGCGCCAGCAGCTTGGAAGCGGGGGTACACAATGAGCAGTTCTTC
TRBD1	once	TRBJ1-4	TRBV6-6	CASSRGTGGEKLFF	TGTGCCAGCTCCCGAGGGACAGGAGGGGAAAAACTGTTTTTT
.	.	TRBJ2-3	TRBV21-1	CASSKTTPGDRVYLGTDTQYF	TGTGCCAGCAGCAAAACAACCCCGGGGGACAGGGTTTATCTAGGCACAGATACGCAGTATTTT
TRBD2	.	TRBJ2-3	TRBV27	CASTHRGLATDTQYF	TGTGCCAGCACCCATCGGGGACTAGCGACAGATACGCAGTATTTT
.	.	TRBJ1-3	TRBV19	CASTERGTGNTIYF	TGTGCCAGTACCGAACGGGGCACTGGAAACACCATATATTTT
.	.	TRBJ2-2	TRBV7-6	CASSFQAGSNTGELFF	TGTGCCAGCAGCTTTCAAGCAGGGTCGAACACCGGGGAGCTGTTTTTT
.	.	TRBJ1-2	TRBV7-2	CASSLVREDGYTF	TGTGCCAGCAGCTTAGTCAGGGAGGATGGCTACACCTTC
.	.	TRBJ2-2	TRBV9	CASSGTVTGELFF	TGTGCCAGCAGCGGAACAGTCACCGGGGAGCTGTTTTTT
.	few	TRBJ1-1	TRBV7-9	CASSLVEAFF	TGTGCCAGCAGCTTAGTCGAAGCTTTCTTT
TRBD1	.	TRBJ2-7	TRBV6-1	CASSERGTGFYEQYF	TGTGCCAGCAGTGAAAGGGGGACAGGGTTCTACGAGCAGTACTTC
TRBD1	.	TRBJ1-3	TRBV4-1	CASSQEFGQGAYGNTIYF	TGCGCCAGCAGCCAAGAATTCGGGCAGGGGGCTTATGGAAACACCATATATTTT
TRBD1	.	TRBJ1-1	TRBV7-2	CASSPQGGTNTEAFF	TGTGCCAGCAGCCCTCAGGGGGGAACGAACACTGAAGCTTTCTTT
TRBD1	.	TRBJ1-5	TRBV2	CASSEDRGPNSNQPQHF	TGTGCCAGCAGTGAGGACAGGGGCCCGAATAGCAATCAGCCCCAGCATTTT
.	.	TRBJ2-5	TRBV5-1	CASSLTIQETQYF	TGCGCCAGCAGCCTGACGATTCAAGAGACCCAGTACTTC
.	.	TRBJ2-7	TRBV14	CASSQVGENEQYF	TGTGCCAGCAGCCAAGTTGGGGAGAACGAGCAGTACTTC
.	.	TRBJ2-7	TRBV7-8	CASSHLRGSKEDEQYF	TGTGCCAGCAGCCACCTCCGAGGATCGAAGGAGGACGAGCAGTACTTC
.	.	TRBJ2-3	TRBV5-1	CASSPFGTLTDTQYF	TGCGCCAGCAGCCCTTTCGGGACCCTCACAGATACGCAGTATTTT
.	.	TRBJ1-1	TRBV10-3	CAIGGGVGTEAFF	TGTGCCATCGGGGGGGGAGTGGGAACTGAAGCTTTCTTT
.	.	TRBJ2-1	TRBV5-1	CASSLALGSSYNEQFF	TGCGCCAGCAGCTTGGCCCTCGGAAGCTCCTACAATGAGCAGTTCTTC
.	.	TRBJ1-1	TRBV11-3	CASSLDRGADTEAFF	TGTGCCAGCAGCTTAGATCGGGGGGCCGACACTGAAGCTTTCTTT
.	.	TRBJ2-2	TRBV30	CAWSAGGSGELFF	TGTGCCTGGAGTGCCGGGGGATCCGGGGAGCTGTTTTTT
.	.	TRBJ2-5	TRBV4-3	CASSQGRQETQYF	TGCGCCAGCAGCCAGGGCAGACAAGAGACCCAGTACTTC
.	.	TRBJ1-6	TRBV21-1	CASSTRDRVYSPLHF	TGTGCCAGCAGCACCCGGGACAGGGTATATTCACCCCTCCACTTT
.	.	TRBJ1-1	TRBV30	CAWSVIRNTEAFF	TGTGCCTGGAGTGTTATTCGGAACACTGAAGCTTTCTTT
.	few	TRBJ1-2	TRBV27	CASSFSPLGGNYGYTF	TGTGCCAGCAGTTTTAGCCCCTTGGGAGGGAACTATGGCTACACCTTC
.	.	TRBJ1-1	TRBV28	CASSLLNTEAFF	TGTGCCAGCAGTTTATTGAACACTGAAGCTTTCTTT
.	.	TRBJ2-1	TRBV28	CARAFRGVPYNEQFF	TGTGCAAGAGCATTCCGTGGTGTACCCTACAATGAGCAGTTCTTC
.	.	TRBJ1-2	TRBV2	CASSENSPHLGYGYTF	TGTGCCAGCAGTGAGAATTCTCCTCACCTTGGGTATGGCTACACCTTC
.	.	TRBJ1-1	TRBV6-5	CASSSDRRNTEAFF	TGTGCCAGCAGTAGCGACAGGAGGAACACTGAAGCTTTCTTT
TRBD1	.	TRBJ1-1	TRBV6-5	CASSYRGENTEAFF	TGTGCCAGCAGCTACAGGGGGGAGAACACTGAAGCTTTCTTT
.	.	TRBJ2-1	TRBV5-1	CASSLVLGGEQFF	TGCGCCAGCAGCTTGGTACTAGGCGGTGAGCAGTTCTTC
TRBD1	.	TRBJ1-2	TRBV13	CASSFRDSPNYGYTF	TGTGCCAGCAGTTTTAGGGACAGCCCTAACTATGGCTACACCTTC
.	.	TRBJ2-2	TRBV2	CASRGDQTNTGELFF	TGTGCCAGCAGGGGGGACCAAACGAACACCGGGGAGCTGTTTTTT
.	.	TRBJ2-7	TRBV6-1	CASSGGETYEQYF	TGTGCCAGCAGTGGTGGCGAGACCTACGAGCAGTACTTC
.	.	TRBJ2-7	TRBV7-2	CASSSYGEQYF	TGTGCCAGCAGCTCATACGGCGAGCAGTACTTC
TRBD2	.	TRBJ2-1	TRBV5-1	CASSLAVASGGPDYNEQFF	TGCGCCAGCAGCTTGGCCGTGGCTAGCGGGGGCCCCGACTACAATGAGCAGTTCTTC
.	.	TRBJ1-1	TRBV5-4	CASSPQGDTEAFF	TGTGCCAGCAGCCCCCAAGGGGACACTGAAGCTTTCTTT
TRBD2	.	TRBJ2-1	TRBV7-3	CASSSKTSGGANEQFF	TGTGCCAGCAGCTCGAAGACTAGCGGGGGGGCCAATGAGCAGTTCTTC